This passage covers 7 T cell receptor beta chains from one sample sequenced in a study of identical twins. Via MiXCR, TCRdb re-called the 5' RACE reads, giving one row per CDR3 protein. The sample yields about 720,000 distinct CDR3 sequences, approximately 9% seen once. The same specimen was also included in a second study, on yellow fever vaccine responses in identical twins.

Specimen: PBMCs. These receptors were collected from a young woman in good health.

This clonotype was recorded at least ten times. The gene calls are TRBV29-1 and TRBJ1-2, with D perhaps matching TRBD1 (5 bases). V was clipped by 6 bases and J by 4 bases, with 15 bases between them. Germline V gene data show CDR1 as SQVTM and CDR2 as ANQGSEA. The CDR3 is made up of 13 amino acids. This chain's CDR3 is CSVRDPNTYGYTF. The CDR3 DNA is TGCAGCGTGAGGGACCCAAACACCTATGGCTACACCTTC.

On this clonotype itself: Germline and junction disagree at one end, which may indicate a read error. V is TRBV13 and J is TRBJ2-7; 9 nucleotides match TRBD1. Germline CDR1 and CDR2: PRHDT and FYEKMQ (reference sequence). There are 18 residues in the CDR3. In DNA form, the CDR3 reads TGTACCAGCAGTTCACAGCCTTTTGGGACAGGGAGCTCCTACGAGCAGTACTTC. Its protein product is CTSSSQPFGTGSSYEQYF. The full variable domain, rest sourced from reference TRBV13 and TRBJ2-7, is AAGVIQSPRHLIKEKRETATLKCYPIPRHDTVYWYQQGPGQDPQFLISFYEKMQSDKGSIPDRFSAQQFSDYHSELNMSSLELGDSALYFCTSSSQPFGTGSSYEQYFGPGTRLTVT.

This clonotype occurred a few times. This chain links TRBV6-6 with TRBJ1-4; D gene ambiguous. The V end was cut by 6 bases, the J end by 8 bases, with 10 bases between. Germline V CDR1 and CDR2: MNHNY, SVGAGI (reference sequence). The CDR3 runs to 12 residues. The CDR3 DNA sequence: TGTGCCAGCAGAAGACCCCAAGAAAAACTGTTTTTT. Amino acids: CASRRPQEKLFF.

The chain has TRBV9 and TRBJ1-4; 7 bases match TRBD1. Germline-derived CDR1 and CDR2 are SGDLS and YYNGEE. The CDR3 is 15 amino acids. V lost 3 bases, J lost 10 bases, and 12 bases stayed unmatched. CDR3 DNA: TGTGCCAGCAGCGCCTCCGGGACAGATAGGACAAAACTGTTTTTT. Its protein is CASSASGTDRTKLFF. The full variable domain, in which reference TRBV9 and TRBJ1-4 provide the parts outside the CDR3, is DSGVTQTPKHLITATGQRVTLRCSPRSGDLSVYWYQQSLDQGLQFLIQYYNGEERAKGNILERFSAQQFPDLHSELNLSSLELGDSALYFCASSASGTDRTKLFFGSGTQLSVL.

The chain employs TRBV29-1 and TRBJ1-2; D might be TRBD1 (5 bases). V lost 4 bases to trimming and J lost 3 bases, with 9 bases between them. Germline loops: CDR1 SQVTM, CDR2 ANQGSEA. This CDR3 is 12 amino acids long. The CDR3 sequence: CSVGGLDYGYTF. DNA of the CDR3: TGCAGCGTTGGGGGGTTAGACTATGGCTACACCTTC.

V usage is TRBV25-1 and J usage is TRBJ2-1; 10 bases fit TRBD2. Trimming at V came to 3 bases and at J to 6 bases, leaving 11 bases not matched to a gene. This CDR3 is built from 17 residues. The V gene's germline CDR1 is MGHDK and CDR2 SYGVNS. DNA of the CDR3: TGTGCCAGCAGTGATCTGACTCCGGGACTAGCGAGCAATGAGCAGTTCTTC. It yields the protein CASSDLTPGLASNEQFF.

The rearrangement joins TRBV27 to TRBJ2-7, with 11 positions matching TRBD1. Per germline, CDR1 MNHEY and CDR2 SMNVEV (reference sequence). This CDR3 spans 15 amino acids. V lost 5 bases and J lost 4; bases outside the gene matches: 7. CDR3 nucleotide sequence: TGTGCCAGCAGTCCGAATGGACAGGGGGCGTACGAGCAGTACTTC. Amino acids: CASSPNGQGAYEQYF.